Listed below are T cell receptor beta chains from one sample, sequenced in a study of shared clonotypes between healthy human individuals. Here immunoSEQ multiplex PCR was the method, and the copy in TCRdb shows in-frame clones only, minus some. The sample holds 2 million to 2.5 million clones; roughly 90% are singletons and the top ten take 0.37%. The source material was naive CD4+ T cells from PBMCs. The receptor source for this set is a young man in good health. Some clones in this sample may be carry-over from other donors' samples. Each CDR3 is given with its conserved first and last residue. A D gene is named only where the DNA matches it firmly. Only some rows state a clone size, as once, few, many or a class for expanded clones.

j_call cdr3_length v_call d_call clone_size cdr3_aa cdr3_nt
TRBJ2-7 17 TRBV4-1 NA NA CASSHIERQFSSYEQYF TGCGCCAGCAGCCACATTGAACGACAGTTCTCCTCCTACGAGCAGTACTTC
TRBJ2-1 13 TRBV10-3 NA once CAIRTAEYNEQFF TGTGCCATCAGGACTGCAGAGTACAATGAGCAGTTCTTC
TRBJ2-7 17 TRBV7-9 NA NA CASSFPVSAKPPYEQYF TGTGCCAGCAGCTTCCCCGTTAGCGCAAAACCCCCCTACGAGCAGTACTTC
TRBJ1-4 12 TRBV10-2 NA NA CASRNPNEKLFF TGCGCCAGTAGGAACCCTAATGAAAAACTGTTTTTT
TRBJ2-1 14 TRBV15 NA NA CATSSSLGGNEQFF TGTGCCACCAGCTCTTCCCTGGGGGGCAATGAGCAGTTCTTC
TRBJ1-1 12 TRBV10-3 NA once CASRQVAEEAFF TGTGCCAGCCGACAGGTCGCCGAAGAAGCTTTCTTT
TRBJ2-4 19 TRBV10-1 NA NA CASSDRDGSPNLAKNIQYF TGCGCCAGCAGTGATCGGGACGGCTCTCCGAACTTAGCCAAAAACATTCAGTACTTC
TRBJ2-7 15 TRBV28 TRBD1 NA CASSSPTGGSYEQYF TGTGCCAGCAGTTCCCCGACAGGGGGCTCCTACGAGCAGTACTTC
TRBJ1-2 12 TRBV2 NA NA CASRGRGAGYTF TGTGCCAGCAGGGGGAGAGGGGCTGGCTACACCTTC
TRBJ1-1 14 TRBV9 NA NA CASSARGEFSEAFF TGTGCCAGCAGCGCCCGGGGCGAATTTTCTGAAGCTTTCTTT
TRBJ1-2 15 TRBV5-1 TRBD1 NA CASSFEGQPLGGYTF TGCGCCAGCAGCTTCGAGGGACAGCCTTTGGGGGGCTACACCTTC
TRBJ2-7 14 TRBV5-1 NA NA CASSPAVQGYEQYF TGCGCCAGCAGCCCGGCAGTCCAGGGCTACGAGCAGTACTTC
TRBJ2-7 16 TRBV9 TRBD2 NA CASSVASLAGVGEQYF TGTGCCAGCAGCGTAGCTTCGCTAGCGGGAGTCGGCGAGCAGTACTTC
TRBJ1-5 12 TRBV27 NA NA CASTQRGQPQHF TGTGCCAGCACACAACGGGGTCAGCCCCAGCATTTT
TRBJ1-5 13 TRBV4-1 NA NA CASSQNQGQPQHF TGCGCCAGCAGCCAAAACCAGGGGCAGCCCCAGCATTTT
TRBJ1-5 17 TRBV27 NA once CASSLWSRADSNQPQHF TGTGCCAGCAGTTTATGGAGTAGGGCAGATAGCAATCAGCCCCAGCATTTT
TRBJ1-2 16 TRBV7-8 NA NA CASSLGEGRWSYGYTF TGTGCCAGCAGCTTAGGGGAGGGCAGATGGAGCTATGGCTACACCTTC
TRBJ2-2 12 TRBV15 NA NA CATSRDDGELFF TGTGCCACCAGCAGAGATGACGGGGAGCTGTTTTTT
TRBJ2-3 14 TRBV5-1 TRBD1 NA CASRWGQSTDTQYF TGCGCCAGCAGGTGGGGACAGAGCACAGATACGCAGTATTTT
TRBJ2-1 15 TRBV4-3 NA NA CASSQGGGLYNEQFF TGCGCCAGCAGCCAAGGAGGCGGACTCTACAATGAGCAGTTCTTC
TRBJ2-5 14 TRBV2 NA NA CASRGNYGPSAQYF TGTGCCAGCAGAGGTAATTACGGGCCGTCGGCCCAGTACTTC
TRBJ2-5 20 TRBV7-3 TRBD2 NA CASSLRTLAGGPVRGETQYF TGTGCCAGCAGCTTACGAACTCTAGCGGGAGGGCCCGTAAGGGGTGAGACCCAGTACTTC
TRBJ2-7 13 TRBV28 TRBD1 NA CASRIQGADEQYF TGTGCCAGCAGGATACAGGGGGCCGACGAGCAGTACTTC
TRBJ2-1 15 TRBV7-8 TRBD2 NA CASSIGLAVYNEQFF TGTGCCAGCAGCATAGGACTAGCGGTTTACAATGAGCAGTTCTTC
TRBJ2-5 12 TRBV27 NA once CASSSGAGTQYF TGTGCCAGCAGTTCAGGGGCAGGGACCCAGTACTTC
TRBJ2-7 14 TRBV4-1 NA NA CASSQERSIYEQYF TGCGCCAGCAGCCAAGAGCGGTCGATCTACGAGCAGTACTTC
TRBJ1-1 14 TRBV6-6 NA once CASSYEHPGTEAFF TGTGCCAGCAGTTATGAACATCCTGGGACTGAAGCTTTCTTT